This TCR beta chain was obtained from a study of T cell responses to AZD1222 COVID-19 vaccine. Study-level results: Repertoire samples came only from after the peak T cell response. AZD1222 recipients seropositive at baseline numbered only 5 or 6.

Libraries were prepared by immunoSEQ multiplex PCR; TCRdb keeps only in-frame clonotypes and omits some of them. The repertoire has roughly 51,000 clones, around 89% of them found once; the top ten carry about 14%. This CDR3 is 14 amino acids long. V shed 5 bases and J shed 4 bases, with 14 bases lying between them. Germline V lookup: CDR1 LNHDA, CDR2 SQIVND (reference sequence). On this clone itself: Its antigen is undetermined.

This TCR was recovered from an adult who received the AZD1222 COVID-19 vaccine. The sample in question was peripheral blood, obtained 28 days after the second AZD1222 dose. J is TRBJ1-2 and V is TRBV19, with D perhaps TRBD1 (6 bases). The CDR3 DNA follows: TGTGCCAGTAGTGGACAGATTCCGGGCTATGGCTACACCTTC. Encoded protein: CASSGQIPGYGYTF.